This TCR beta chain was recovered during a study of blood T cells in healthy people across ages. Study-wide findings and caveats: The study found more naive CD4+ cells and higher diversity in long-lived than aged donors.

V lost 6 bases and J lost 8, with 16 bases in between. The CDR3 covers 12 residues. Germline V gives CDR1 DFQATT, CDR2 SNEGSKA (reference sequence). The second PCR ran about 6 to 11 cycles with a sample-barcoded 5' primer and J-beta primers. The template-switch adaptor was a 5' adaptor with 12 random nucleotides. It tagged each cDNA molecule. MiXCR, applied by TCRdb to the 5' RACE reads, yields one record per CDR3 protein. The sample has more than 1 million distinct CDR3 sequences; under 45% are singletons. In this sample, this clonotype turned up a few times. Its matching antigen is unknown. The TCR was taken from a woman between 55 and 75 years old in good health. This chain connects TRBV20-1 to TRBJ1-2, with TRBD1 as a possible D gene (6 bases). The material sequenced was blood. Written as DNA, the CDR3 is TGCAGTGCCAGCTCGGACAGCTACGGCTACACCTTC. It encodes CSASSDSYGYTF.